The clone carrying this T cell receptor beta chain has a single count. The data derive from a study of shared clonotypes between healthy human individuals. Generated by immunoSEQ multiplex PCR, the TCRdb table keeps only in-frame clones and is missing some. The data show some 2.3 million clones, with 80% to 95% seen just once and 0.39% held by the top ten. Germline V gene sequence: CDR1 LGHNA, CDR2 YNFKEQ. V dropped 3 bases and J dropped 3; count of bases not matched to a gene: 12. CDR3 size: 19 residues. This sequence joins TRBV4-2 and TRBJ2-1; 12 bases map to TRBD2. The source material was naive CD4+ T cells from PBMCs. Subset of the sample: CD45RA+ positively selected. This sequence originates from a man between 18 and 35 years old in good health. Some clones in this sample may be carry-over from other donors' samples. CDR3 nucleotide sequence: TGTGCCAGCAGCCACCACTCCACCGCGGGACTAGCGGGCTACAATGAGCAGTTCTTC. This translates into CASSHHSTAGLAGYNEQFF.